There are a few counts of the clone carrying this T cell receptor beta chain. The antigen is not known. The authors produced TCR alpha and TCR beta cDNA libraries with sample barcodes and UMIs by 5'RACE using constant-segment primers. MiXCR, applied by TCRdb to the 5' RACE reads, yields one record per CDR3 protein. The table shows about 320,000 distinct CDR3 sequences, with around 15% occurring only once. V was shortened by 4 bases and J by 2 bases, with 12 bases between the two germline ends. The CDR3 length is 14 residues. The germline CDR1 and CDR2 sequences are SGHRS and YFSETQ. The data were taken from a study of T-cell memory formation after mild COVID-19. Study-wide findings and caveats: Detection of some responders pre-infection suggested pre-existing cross-reactive memory T cells participated. Day 37-peaking second-wave clones had unconfirmed SARS-CoV-2 specificity.

Sequencing used PBMCs or a T cell subset sorted from them (not recorded which). This TCR was sampled from a man between 18 and 35 years old who had mild COVID-19 (a few samples of this study predate the infection). Cell type and time point are not known. This chain links TRBV5-1 with TRBJ2-5; D is possibly TRBD1 (6 bases). The CDR3 is CASSPRQVQETQYF. CDR3 DNA sequence: TGCGCCAGCAGCCCTAGACAGGTTCAAGAGACCCAGTACTTC.